The 6 T cell receptor beta chains reported below all come from one sample, sequenced in a study of blood T cell repertoires in COVID-19. Clones were sequenced by immunoSEQ multiplex PCR, and TCRdb holds only the in-frame ones, with some missing. The sample carries about 420,000 clones, roughly 90% recorded once. Specimen: peripheral blood. These receptors all stem from a man between 18 and 29 years old with COVID-19, enrolled during active disease.

In this sample, this clone turned up once. This rearrangement joins TRBV30 to TRBJ1-6; D not resolved. The CDR3 extends over 13 amino acids. CDR1 is GTSNPN, CDR2 SVGIG, per germline (reference sequence). The ends were cut back, 0 bases at V and 7 bases at J, with 7 bases in the middle. The CDR3 protein is CAWSVAENSPLHF. In DNA, the CDR3 is TGTGCCTGGAGTGTAGCGGAAAATTCACCCCTCCACTTT.

This chain uses TRBV6-5 with TRBJ1-4, with D maybe TRBD1 (5 bases). From germline, CDR1 is MNHEY and CDR2 SVGAGI. Trimming stripped 2 bases from V and 8 bases from J, with 18 bases between. This CDR3 has 16 residues. CDR3 DNA sequence: TGTGCCAGCAGTTACAAGTGGGGGGAGGGCCGAGAAAAACTGTTTTTT. It translates to CASSYKWGEGREKLFF.

This chain links TRBV7-2 with TRBJ1-5; 11 nucleotides match TRBD1. There are 15 residues in the CDR3. CDR1 and CDR2 (germline): SGHTA, FQGNSA. With 4 bases clipped from V and 7 bases from J, the junction kept 6 bases outside the gene matches. CDR3 region: CASSSGQGAVQPQHF. CDR3 in DNA: TGTGCCAGCAGCTCCGGACAGGGGGCTGTACAGCCCCAGCATTTT. The full variable domain, rest sourced from reference TRBV7-2 and TRBJ1-5, is GAGVSQSPSNKVTEKGKDVELRCDPISGHTALYWYRQSLGQGLEFLIYFQGNSAPDKSGLPSDRFSAERTGGSVSTLTIQRTQQEDSAVYLCASSSGQGAVQPQHFGDGTRLSIL.

This chain joins TRBV13 and TRBJ2-1; 12 nucleotides line up with TRBD2. Trimming cost V 1 base and J 2 bases; bases outside gene matches: 3. Germline-derived CDR1 and CDR2 are PRHDT and FYEKMQ (reference sequence). This CDR3 has 17 amino acids. CDR3 sequence: CASSLDGLAGTYNEQFF. For the CDR3, the DNA is TGTGCCAGCAGCTTAGACGGACTAGCGGGGACCTACAATGAGCAGTTCTTC.

The chain combines TRBV5-4 with TRBJ2-2, with TRBD2 matching 13 bases. The V gene end was trimmed by 0 bases and the J gene end by 5 bases; junction bases not matched to a gene: 4. This CDR3 comprises 17 residues. Germline CDR1 SGHNT, CDR2 YYREEE (reference sequence). CDR3 residues: CASSLGTSGGPTGELFF. The CDR3 DNA sequence: TGTGCCAGCAGCTTGGGGACTAGCGGGGGCCCTACCGGGGAGCTGTTTTTT.

V usage is TRBV15 and J usage is TRBJ2-3; 11 positions match TRBD2. Per the germline V gene, CDR1 is LNHNV and CDR2 is YYDKDF (reference sequence). There are 17 residues in the CDR3. Trimming took 4 bases from V and 1 from J; bases not matched to a gene: 7. The CDR3 region is CATSTVAGGHRTDTQYF. The CDR3 DNA reads TGTGCCACCAGCACCGTAGCGGGGGGGCATCGCACAGATACGCAGTATTTT.